These 22 T cell receptor beta chains came from one sample sequenced in a study of T cell responses to AZD1222 COVID-19 vaccine. TCRdb's copy holds only in-frame clones and misses some; the assay was immunoSEQ multiplex PCR. The sample yields some 150,000 clones, approximately 90% seen once. Sample: peripheral blood, taken on day 0 of AZD1222 vaccination. The receptors were sampled from an adult in good health.

The genes are TRBV27 and TRBJ2-7; D may be TRBD1 or TRBD2 (5 bases each). The V end was cut by 2 bases, the J end by 6 bases, with 11 bases between. This CDR3 has 13 residues. Germline V gene data show CDR1 as MNHEY and CDR2 as SMNVEV (reference sequence). CDR3 sequence: CASSLGGRGEQYF. The CDR3 coding sequence is TGTGCCAGCAGTTTAGGGGGAAGAGGCGAGCAGTACTTC.

V usage is TRBV21-1 and J usage is TRBJ1-2. TRBV21-1 is a listed pseudogene. The CDR3 covers 18 residues. In nucleotides, the CDR3 is TGTGCCAGCAGCAAAGGATGTGTGAGGGGTAGGGTGAACTATGGCTACACCTTC. As protein: CASSKGCVRGRVNYGYTF.

This chain joins TRBV3-1 (or the pseudogene TRBV3-2) and TRBJ2-6, with TRBD2 matching 11 bases. Trimming removed 4 bases from V and 2 bases from J; junction bases left unmatched: 16. Per the germline V gene, CDR1 is LGHDT and CDR2 is YNNKEL (reference sequence). The CDR3 extends over 21 amino acids. The CDR3 region is CASSRKSPALTSGAGANVLTF. The CDR3 bases are TGTGCCAGCAGCCGAAAATCCCCAGCCCTGACTAGCGGGGCTGGGGCCAACGTCCTGACTTTC.

The chain employs TRBV6-5 and TRBJ1-2; 9 bases agree with TRBD1. In germline, CDR1 is MNHEY, CDR2 SVGAGI. The CDR3 is 15 amino acids. Trimming took 6 bases from V and 8 from J; bases not matched to a gene: 13. CDR3 sequence (DNA): TGTGCCAGCAGCCAATCCGGGACAGGGTCGGGAGGCTACACCTTC. Amino acid sequence: CASSQSGTGSGGYTF.

Here the CDR3 reads CASSLSAGDRGTVKNTEAFF. The CDR3 DNA reads as TGTGCCAGCAGCTTGTCGGCTGGGGATAGGGGGACAGTAAAGAACACTGAAGCTTTCTTT. The V call is TRBV7-8, the J call TRBJ1-1; TRBD1 matches at 7 bases. Germline V gene lookup returns CDR1 SGHVS and CDR2 FQNEAQ. The CDR3 is made up of 20 amino acids. V gave up 3 bases and J gave up 1 base; unmatched junction bases: 20.

This chain links TRBV5-5 with TRBJ1-4; the D gene is possibly TRBD1 (6 bases). Trimming left V 4 bases short and J 5 bases short, with 15 bases between. Germline V CDR1 and CDR2: SGHKS, YYEKEE (reference sequence). This CDR3 contains 15 residues. CDR3 residues: CASSHLQGLNEKLFF. The CDR3 nucleotides are TGTGCCAGCAGCCACTTGCAGGGGCTAAATGAAAAACTGTTTTTT.

V and J are TRBV11-2 and TRBJ1-2, with 9 bases aligning to TRBD1. Trimming at V came to 5 bases and at J to 3 bases, leaving 10 bases not matched to a gene. CDR1 is SGHAT and CDR2 is FQNNGV in the germline V gene. The CDR3 consists of 16 residues. This CDR3 is CASSRTTGGVDYGYTF. The CDR3, as DNA: TGTGCCAGCAGCCGGACGACAGGGGGAGTCGACTATGGCTACACCTTC.

V is TRBV9 and J is TRBJ1-3; D may be TRBD1 (5 bases). Germline loops: CDR1 SGDLS, CDR2 YYNGEE. V was pared by 1 base and J by 2 bases, with 19 bases between. This CDR3 spans 18 amino acids. The CDR3 region is CASSVSAARAFAGNTIYF. CDR3 nucleotide sequence: TGTGCCAGCAGCGTATCGGCGGCCAGGGCTTTCGCTGGAAACACCATATATTTT.

The chain links TRBV5-6 to TRBJ1-2; D is uncertain. The CDR3 totals 16 residues. The germline V and J ends were trimmed by 2 bases and 4 bases, with 18 bases remaining between them. Germline V gives CDR1 SGHDT, CDR2 YYEEEE. CDR3 in DNA: TGTGCCAGCAGCTTCGGAGTTGGTACATCGAGCTATGGCTACACCTTC. As protein: CASSFGVGTSSYGYTF.

The sample holds a few counts of this clone. The J gene is TRBJ1-6, the V gene TRBV27, with D perhaps TRBD1 (6 bases). The CDR3 runs 16 residues. Germline lookup yields CDR1 MNHEY and CDR2 SMNVEV (reference sequence). Deletions cut 3 bases from V and 10 bases from J, with 19 bases between. The CDR3 loop is CASSFDSRGRESPLHF. For the CDR3, the DNA is TGTGCCAGCAGTTTCGATAGCAGGGGTCGAGAATCACCCCTCCACTTT.

The chain is built from TRBV5-4 and TRBJ1-1; D may be TRBD1 (5 bases). The CDR3 extends over 17 amino acids. V lost 1 base, J lost 2 bases, and 18 bases lay in between. In germline, CDR1 is SGHNT, CDR2 YYREEE (reference sequence). CDR3 coding DNA: TGTGCCAGCAGCTTGCAGGGTTTGAGCCGATCAAACACTGAAGCTTTCTTT. As protein: CASSLQGLSRSNTEAFF.

This clone was recorded only once. This sequence joins TRBV24-1 and TRBJ1-1; possible D gene TRBD1, 5 bases. Trimming removed 3 bases from V and 11 bases from J, with 15 bases in between. There are 13 residues in the CDR3. CDR1 is KGHDR, CDR2 SFDVKD, per germline. DNA for the CDR3: TGTGCCACCAGTGATAGGACCCAGGGCCGGGCTTTCTTT. Encoded protein: CATSDRTQGRAFF.

The rearrangement uses TRBV28 and TRBJ1-1, with D unresolved. Deletions cut 6 bases from V and 10 bases from J, with 12 bases between. Per the germline V gene, CDR1 is MDHEN and CDR2 is SYDVKM. This CDR3 region has 11 residues. In nucleotides, the CDR3 is TGTGCCAGCAGCCCTCATTGGGGAGCTTTCTTT. Amino acids: CASSPHWGAFF.

The V call is TRBV4-2, the J call TRBJ2-3; 9 bases line up with TRBD2. CDR1 is LGHNA and CDR2 is YNFKEQ in the germline V gene. The CDR3 is 19 residues long. Losses at the gene ends were 1 base for V and 5 bases for J; bases not matched to a gene: 16. The CDR3 DNA sequence: TGTGCCAGCAGCCAAGTAGGGGTCCGGGGTAGCGGGGGCGAAGATACGCAGTATTTT. This translates into CASSQVGVRGSGGEDTQYF.

V usage is TRBV7-9 and J usage is TRBJ1-2, with D uncertain. The CDR3 covers 15 residues. Germline V CDR1 and CDR2: SEHNR, FQNEAQ (reference sequence). Trimming shortened V by 2 bases and J by 1 base, and 11 bases separated the two germline ends. Here the CDR3 reads CASSLRGEGNYGYTF. The CDR3 nucleotides are TGTGCCAGCAGCTTACGCGGGGAGGGTAACTATGGCTACACCTTC. The variable domain in full, with the rest retrieved from reference TRBV7-9 and TRBJ1-2, is DTGVSQNPRHKITKRGQNVTFRCDPISEHNRLYWYRQTLGQGPEFLTYFQNEAQLEKSRLLSDRFSAERPKGSFSTLEIQRTEQGDSAMYLCASSLRGEGNYGYTFGSGTRLTVV.

This clone has only one observation. Other DNA variants within this sample encode the same CDR3. The chain has TRBV6-5 and TRBJ1-1, with D possibly matching TRBD1 (5 bases). Looked up from germline, CDR1 is MNHEY and CDR2 is SVGAGI. This CDR3 has 15 residues. V was trimmed by 0 bases and J by 0 bases, leaving 8 bases between them. CDR3: CASSYSGGMNTEAFF. CDR3 bases: TGTGCCAGCAGTTACTCGGGGGGTATGAACACTGAAGCTTTCTTT.

This clone was observed a single time. The chain has TRBV7-2 and TRBJ1-2, with 8 bases that match TRBD1. The length of the CDR3 is 15 residues. Losses at the gene ends were 5 bases for V and 3 bases for J; bases not matched to a gene: 8. CDR1 and CDR2 (germline): SGHTA, FQGNSA. CDR3 DNA sequence: TGTGCCAGCAGCCCAGGACAGGGTCAGTACTATGGCTACACCTTC. This gives the protein CASSPGQGQYYGYTF. Together with reference TRBV7-2 and TRBJ1-2, the CDR3 gives the full variable domain: GAGVSQSPSNKVTEKGKDVELRCDPISGHTALYWYRQSLGQGLEFLIYFQGNSAPDKSGLPSDRFSAERTGGSVSTLTIQRTQQEDSAVYLCASSPGQGQYYGYTFGSGTRLTVV.

This clone was found once. The V gene is TRBV15, the J gene TRBJ1-5, with D uncertain. Germline CDR1 is LNHNV and CDR2 is YYDKDF (reference sequence). Trimming removed 0 bases at V and 0 bases at J, with 12 bases between. This CDR3 contains 17 residues. DNA for the CDR3: TGTGCCACCAGCAGAGATCTTCAGATTTATAGCAATCAGCCCCAGCATTTT. Its translation is CATSRDLQIYSNQPQHF.

This clone was seen just once. CDR3 loop: CASSPWTGSEAFF. As DNA, the CDR3 is TGTGCCAGCAGTCCCTGGACAGGGTCTGAAGCTTTCTTT. The J gene is TRBJ1-1, the V gene TRBV6-5; 8 positions match TRBD1. Losses at the gene ends were 5 bases for V and 6 bases for J; bases not matched to a gene: 5. CDR3 length equals 13 residues. CDR1 MNHEY and CDR2 SVGAGI come from the germline V gene.

The V call is TRBV5-6, the J call TRBJ2-7; D gene ambiguous. Germline V gives CDR1 SGHDT, CDR2 YYEEEE. Trimming cost V 4 bases and J 4 bases, with 15 bases left between them. This CDR3 has 14 residues. The CDR3, as DNA: TGTGCCAGCAGCCGTCCCCCGGGTTATTACGAGCAGTACTTC. Amino acids: CASSRPPGYYEQYF.

J is TRBJ2-5 and V is TRBV11-1; D not resolved. Per germline, CDR1 SGHAT and CDR2 FQDESV (reference sequence). V was pared by 5 bases and J by 2 bases, with 9 bases between. The length of the CDR3 is 13 residues. The CDR3 nucleotides are TGTGCCAGCAGCCTGACACGTCAAGAGACCCAGTACTTC. Translating it yields CASSLTRQETQYF.

The genes are TRBV7-2 and TRBJ1-4; no clear D gene. Germline CDR1 and CDR2: SGHTA and FQGNSA. CDR3 length: 13 amino acids. V was pared by 1 base and J by 6 bases, with 6 bases between. The CDR3 region has the DNA TGTGCCAGCAGCTTAGTCTGGGATGAAAAACTGTTTTTT. Encoded protein: CASSLVWDEKLFF.